This T cell receptor beta chain originates from a study of T cell responses to AZD1222 COVID-19 vaccine. With respect to this clone: As yet, its antigen is unknown.

Findings and caveats of the study: When two AZD1222 doses had been given, Spike-specific TCR breadth and depth rose.

Germline values: CDR1 SGHVS, CDR2 FQNEAQ. V was clipped by 0 bases and J by 2 bases, with 10 bases between them. The CDR3 covers 15 residues. Here immunoSEQ multiplex PCR was the method, and the copy in TCRdb shows in-frame clones only, minus some. The table lists fewer than 85,000 clones, roughly 91% of them singletons. The starting material was peripheral blood, obtained 28 days after the second dose of the MenACWY control vaccine. The chain is built from TRBV7-8 and TRBJ1-2; D is uncertain. This TCR came from an adult who received the MenACWY meningococcal vaccine as a control. CDR3 DNA sequence: TGTGCCAGCAGCTTAGCGGGTCAGACAAACTATGGCTACACCTTC. Protein: CASSLAGQTNYGYTF.